This is a list of T cell receptor beta chains from one sample in a study of blood T cell repertoires in COVID-19. Clones were read by immunoSEQ multiplex PCR, and TCRdb kept only the in-frame ones, dropping some. The data show tens of thousands of clones, almost 90% seen once. The sample was peripheral blood. These receptors were taken from a human donor in a cohort sampled during active COVID-19. Both conserved end residues are part of each CDR3. A D gene is named only where the DNA matches it firmly. A row's size may be missing; if present it is once, few, many or a size class.

abundance: -
v_gene: TRBV11-2
d_gene: TRBD1
j_gene: TRBJ2-5
CDR3nt: TGTGCCAGCAGCTCACAGGGGGGAGAGACCCAGTACTTC
CDR3aa: CASSSQGGETQYF

abundance: -
v_gene: TRBV19
d_gene: TRBD1
j_gene: TRBJ2-5
CDR3nt: TGTGCCAGTAGTTTACACAGGGGGGAAGAGACCCAGTACTTC
CDR3aa: CASSLHRGEETQYF

abundance: -
v_gene: TRBV4-1
d_gene: -
j_gene: TRBJ2-7
CDR3nt: TGCGCCAGCAGCCAAGTAGGAGGCAGAGACTACGAGCAGTACTTC
CDR3aa: CASSQVGGRDYEQYF

abundance: -
v_gene: TRBV24-1
d_gene: -
j_gene: TRBJ1-1
CDR3nt: TGTGCCACCAGGGGCTCAGGGGCGACTGAAGCTTTCTTT
CDR3aa: CATRGSGATEAFF

abundance: once
v_gene: TRBV7-8
d_gene: -
j_gene: TRBJ1-5
CDR3nt: TGTGCCAGCGCAGAGGGATTCCTCGAGAATCAGCCCCAGCATTTT
CDR3aa: CASAEGFLENQPQHF

abundance: once
v_gene: TRBV6-5
d_gene: -
j_gene: TRBJ2-1
CDR3nt: TGTGCCAGCAGTTACTCCAGGGGCCATGAGCAGTTCTTC
CDR3aa: CASSYSRGHEQFF

abundance: -
v_gene: TRBV9
d_gene: -
j_gene: TRBJ1-6
CDR3nt: TGTGCCAGCAGCGTAGCTGGCCTCGCCTCACCCCTCCACTTT
CDR3aa: CASSVAGLASPLHF

abundance: -
v_gene: TRBV3-1/TRBV3-2
d_gene: -
j_gene: TRBJ1-2
CDR3nt: TGTGCCAGCAGTCACGGAGGCTTACCAAGGCCGTATGGCTACACCTTC
CDR3aa: CASSHGGLPRPYGYTF

abundance: -
v_gene: TRBV18
d_gene: -
j_gene: TRBJ1-6
CDR3nt: TGTGCCAGCTCACCGAGCTCAGGAGGAGGGCGGAATTCACCCCTCCACTTT
CDR3aa: CASSPSSGGGRNSPLHF

abundance: once
v_gene: TRBV7-9
d_gene: -
j_gene: TRBJ1-1
CDR3nt: TGTGCCAGCAGCTTCGGGGAAGGCGGCGCTTTCTTT
CDR3aa: CASSFGEGGAFF

abundance: -
v_gene: TRBV28
d_gene: -
j_gene: TRBJ1-1
CDR3nt: TGTGCCAGCAGTTTATACAAGAACACTGAAGCTTTCTTT
CDR3aa: CASSLYKNTEAFF

abundance: -
v_gene: TRBV4-2
d_gene: TRBD2
j_gene: TRBJ2-5
CDR3nt: TGTGCCAGCAGCCCCTATAGCGGGGGGTACCAAGAGACCCAGTACTTC
CDR3aa: CASSPYSGGYQETQYF

abundance: -
v_gene: TRBV18
d_gene: -
j_gene: TRBJ1-1
CDR3nt: TGTGCCAGCTCACTTCTGGCGGGGGGAGGGACTGAAGCTTTCTTT
CDR3aa: CASSLLAGGGTEAFF

abundance: -
v_gene: TRBV18
d_gene: -
j_gene: TRBJ1-1
CDR3nt: TGTGCCAGCTCACCGGGCGTAAACACTGAAGCTTTCTTT
CDR3aa: CASSPGVNTEAFF

abundance: -
v_gene: TRBV28
d_gene: -
j_gene: TRBJ2-5
CDR3nt: TGTGCCAGCAACCTGGGGGGATGGTACCAAGAGACCCAGTACTTC
CDR3aa: CASNLGGWYQETQYF

abundance: -
v_gene: TRBV7-8
d_gene: -
j_gene: TRBJ1-2
CDR3nt: TGTGCCAGCAGCTTAGAGTCTCGGGGTTACCCCTACACCTTC
CDR3aa: CASSLESRGYPYTF

abundance: -
v_gene: TRBV5-1
d_gene: TRBD1
j_gene: TRBJ1-5
CDR3nt: TGCGCCAGCAGCCCCGGACAGGGGGCCTATCAGCCCCAGCATTTT
CDR3aa: CASSPGQGAYQPQHF

abundance: -
v_gene: TRBV19
d_gene: TRBD2
j_gene: TRBJ2-5
CDR3nt: TGTGCCAGTAGTGTTAGCGGGGGGGAGACCCAGTACTTC
CDR3aa: CASSVSGGETQYF

abundance: -
v_gene: TRBV20-1
d_gene: TRBD2
j_gene: TRBJ2-2
CDR3nt: TGCAGTGCTAGTATAGCGGGGGGGCTTCTAGTCTCCGGGGAGCTGTTTTTT
CDR3aa: CSASIAGGLLVSGELFF

abundance: -
v_gene: TRBV18
d_gene: -
j_gene: TRBJ2-1
CDR3nt: TGTGCCAGCTCACTCACCTCGCAGGTGTACAATGAGCAGTTCTTC
CDR3aa: CASSLTSQVYNEQFF

abundance: -
v_gene: TRBV7-2
d_gene: -
j_gene: TRBJ2-3
CDR3nt: TGTGCCAGCAGCTTAGAGAGTTGGGATACGCAGTATTTT
CDR3aa: CASSLESWDTQYF

abundance: -
v_gene: TRBV3-1/TRBV3-2
d_gene: -
j_gene: TRBJ2-7
CDR3nt: TGTGCCAGCAGCAACCAGGGTGAGCAGTACTTC
CDR3aa: CASSNQGEQYF

abundance: -
v_gene: TRBV19
d_gene: -
j_gene: TRBJ2-3
CDR3nt: TGTGCCACGGAATCCCCCCTAGGGCAGGGATCAGATACGCAGTATTTT
CDR3aa: CATESPLGQGSDTQYF

abundance: -
v_gene: TRBV6-5
d_gene: -
j_gene: TRBJ1-1
CDR3nt: TGTGCCAGCAGTTACTCGAGTAAGGCAGGGAACACTGAAGCTTTCTTT
CDR3aa: CASSYSSKAGNTEAFF

abundance: -
v_gene: TRBV6-5
d_gene: TRBD2
j_gene: TRBJ2-5
CDR3nt: TGTGCCAGCAGTTCTAGCGGGGAGACCCAGTACTTC
CDR3aa: CASSSSGETQYF

abundance: -
v_gene: TRBV25-1
d_gene: TRBD1
j_gene: TRBJ1-6
CDR3nt: TGTGCCAGCAGTGAGGTTGGGACAGTTAATTCACCCCTCCACTTT
CDR3aa: CASSEVGTVNSPLHF

abundance: -
v_gene: TRBV5-1
d_gene: -
j_gene: TRBJ2-1
CDR3nt: TGCGCCAGCAGCCCCGCCGAACTTAGCGGTGAGCAGTTCTTC
CDR3aa: CASSPAELSGEQFF

abundance: -
v_gene: TRBV30
d_gene: -
j_gene: TRBJ2-7
CDR3nt: TGTGCCTGGAGTGTATTCGACGAGCAGTACTTC
CDR3aa: CAWSVFDEQYF

abundance: -
v_gene: TRBV4-1
d_gene: TRBD1
j_gene: TRBJ2-7
CDR3nt: TGCGCCAGCAGCCTACGGGACAGGGCGAGCGAGCAGTACTTC
CDR3aa: CASSLRDRASEQYF

abundance: -
v_gene: TRBV2
d_gene: -
j_gene: TRBJ2-3
CDR3nt: TGTGCCAGCACACAGTACCCCACAGATACGCAGTATTTT
CDR3aa: CASTQYPTDTQYF

abundance: -
v_gene: TRBV5-1
d_gene: -
j_gene: TRBJ2-5
CDR3nt: TGCGCCAGCAGCTTGCATCAAGAGACCCAGTACTTC
CDR3aa: CASSLHQETQYF

abundance: -
v_gene: TRBV2
d_gene: -
j_gene: TRBJ2-7
CDR3nt: TGTGCCAGTCGTTACGGTCGGGAAGAGCAGTACTTC
CDR3aa: CASRYGREEQYF

abundance: -
v_gene: TRBV6-6
d_gene: -
j_gene: TRBJ2-7
CDR3nt: TGTGCCCTAGGGGGTCCCTACGAGCAGTACTTC
CDR3aa: CALGGPYEQYF

abundance: -
v_gene: TRBV2
d_gene: -
j_gene: TRBJ1-6
CDR3nt: TGTGCCAGGAGAAGAGGGACACTTTATAATTCACCCCTCCACTTT
CDR3aa: CARRRGTLYNSPLHF

abundance: -
v_gene: TRBV7-9
d_gene: TRBD1
j_gene: TRBJ2-5
CDR3nt: TGTGCCAGCAGACATACCCTAGACAGGGCGGGAGAGACCCAGTACTTC
CDR3aa: CASRHTLDRAGETQYF

abundance: -
v_gene: TRBV2
d_gene: TRBD2
j_gene: TRBJ2-1
CDR3nt: TGTGCCAGCAGTGTAATGCTAGCGGGGACCTACAATGAGCAGTTCTTC
CDR3aa: CASSVMLAGTYNEQFF

abundance: -
v_gene: TRBV5-1
d_gene: -
j_gene: TRBJ2-2
CDR3nt: TGCGCCAGCAGCCGGGGACAGCGGGACACCGGGGAGCTGTTTTTT
CDR3aa: CASSRGQRDTGELFF

abundance: -
v_gene: TRBV30
d_gene: -
j_gene: TRBJ2-2
CDR3nt: TGTGCCTGGCAACGGATGGGGCCCGGGGAGCTGTTTTTT
CDR3aa: CAWQRMGPGELFF

abundance: -
v_gene: TRBV19
d_gene: -
j_gene: TRBJ1-1
CDR3nt: TGTGCCAGTAGTCCCCACAGGGACACTGAAGCTTTCTTT
CDR3aa: CASSPHRDTEAFF

abundance: -
v_gene: TRBV3-1/TRBV3-2
d_gene: -
j_gene: TRBJ1-3
CDR3nt: TGTGCCAGCAGCCCTTACAGGGATCTGGGAAACACCATATATTTT
CDR3aa: CASSPYRDLGNTIYF

abundance: -
v_gene: TRBV19
d_gene: -
j_gene: TRBJ2-7
CDR3nt: TGTGCCAGTAGTATAGAGCAGACAACCGAGCAGTACTTC
CDR3aa: CASSIEQTTEQYF

abundance: -
v_gene: TRBV11-1
d_gene: TRBD1
j_gene: TRBJ1-2
CDR3nt: TGTGCCAGCAGCCGAAGGACAGGTTTGAACTATGGCTACACCTTC
CDR3aa: CASSRRTGLNYGYTF

abundance: -
v_gene: TRBV12-5
d_gene: TRBD1
j_gene: TRBJ1-1
CDR3nt: TGTGCTAGTGGTCCCGGGACAGGGGTTGAAGCTTTCTTT
CDR3aa: CASGPGTGVEAFF

abundance: -
v_gene: TRBV29-1
d_gene: -
j_gene: TRBJ1-6
CDR3nt: TGCAGCGTTAGGGGAGGATTTCGGGGTTCACCCCTCCACTTT
CDR3aa: CSVRGGFRGSPLHF

abundance: -
v_gene: TRBV7-2
d_gene: -
j_gene: TRBJ1-2
CDR3nt: TGTGCCAGCAGTCGGGACCACCGGGACACTGTAACTATGGGCTACACCTTC
CDR3aa: CASSRDHRDTVTMGYTF

abundance: -
v_gene: TRBV11-2
d_gene: -
j_gene: TRBJ2-2
CDR3nt: TGTGCCAGCAGCTCATACTACGCCGGGGAGCTGTTTTTT
CDR3aa: CASSSYYAGELFF

abundance: -
v_gene: TRBV10-1
d_gene: -
j_gene: TRBJ1-3
CDR3nt: TGCGCCAGCAGTCCCGGGGGCTCTGGAAACACCATATATTTT
CDR3aa: CASSPGGSGNTIYF

abundance: -
v_gene: TRBV2
d_gene: -
j_gene: TRBJ2-2
CDR3nt: TGTGCCAGCAGCCGCGGAGAACGACTTACCGGGGAGCTGTTTTTT
CDR3aa: CASSRGERLTGELFF

abundance: -
v_gene: TRBV6-5
d_gene: -
j_gene: TRBJ2-5
CDR3nt: TGTGCCAGCAGTCAGGGGGGAGAGACCCAGTACTTC
CDR3aa: CASSQGGETQYF

abundance: -
v_gene: TRBV10-2
d_gene: TRBD2
j_gene: TRBJ2-1
CDR3nt: TGCGCCAGCAGTCTAGCGGGGGGACACAATGAGCAGTTCTTC
CDR3aa: CASSLAGGHNEQFF

abundance: -
v_gene: TRBV4-3
d_gene: -
j_gene: TRBJ2-2
CDR3nt: TGCGCCAGCAGCCAAGAACGAAAGGGGTTCACCGGGGAGCTGTTTTTT
CDR3aa: CASSQERKGFTGELFF

abundance: once
v_gene: TRBV5-1
d_gene: TRBD1
j_gene: TRBJ1-1
CDR3nt: TGCGCCAGCAGCTTGGACAGGGGGGGAACTGAAGCTTTCTTT
CDR3aa: CASSLDRGGTEAFF

abundance: once
v_gene: TRBV13
d_gene: TRBD1
j_gene: TRBJ1-1
CDR3nt: TGTGCCAGCAGCTTAGAAGAGACAGGGGACACTGAAGCTTTCTTT
CDR3aa: CASSLEETGDTEAFF